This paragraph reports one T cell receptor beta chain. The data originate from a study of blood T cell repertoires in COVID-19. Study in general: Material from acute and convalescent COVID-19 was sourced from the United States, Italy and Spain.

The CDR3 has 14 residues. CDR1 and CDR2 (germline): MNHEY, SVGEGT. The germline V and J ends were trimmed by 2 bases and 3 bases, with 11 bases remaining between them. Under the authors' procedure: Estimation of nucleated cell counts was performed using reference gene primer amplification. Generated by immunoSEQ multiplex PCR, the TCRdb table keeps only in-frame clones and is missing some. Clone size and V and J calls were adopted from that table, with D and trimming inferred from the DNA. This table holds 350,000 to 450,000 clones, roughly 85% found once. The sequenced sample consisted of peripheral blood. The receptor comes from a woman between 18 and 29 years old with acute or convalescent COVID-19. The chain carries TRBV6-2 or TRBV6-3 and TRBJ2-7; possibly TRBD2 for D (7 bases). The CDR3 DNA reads TGTGCCAGCAGTTACAAGGGGGGGGGCTACGAGCAGTACTTC. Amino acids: CASSYKGGGYEQYF.